The 13 T cell receptor beta chains given below trace back to one sample, sequenced in a study of cytomegalovirus exposure and HLA in healthy donors. With 60 Vbeta and 13 Jbeta primers, the PCR was carried out. The table came from immunoSEQ multiplex PCR; TCRdb's copy has only in-frame clones and leaves some out. The sample carries 90,000 to 150,000 clones, about 73% recorded once. The specimen was PBMCs. Receptors originate from a woman aged 25 to 39 in good health and CMV-seropositive.

This sequence joins TRBV7-6 and TRBJ1-4, with 8 positions matching TRBD1. Germline CDR1 is SGHVS and CDR2 is FNYEAQ. CDR3 size: 16 residues. V trimming: 1 base; J trimming: 5 bases; junction bases outside the gene matches: 6. The CDR3 sequence: CASSLGGQGRNEKLFF. The CDR3 DNA reads TGTGCCAGCAGCTTAGGAGGACAGGGAAGGAATGAAAAACTGTTTTTT. The full variable domain, rest sourced from reference TRBV7-6 and TRBJ1-4, is GAGVSQSPRYKVTKRGQDVALRCDPISGHVSLYWYRQALGQGPEFLTYFNYEAQQDKSGLPNDRFSAERPEGSISTLTIQRTEQRDSAMYRCASSLGGQGRNEKLFFGSGTQLSVL.

V and J are TRBV7-9 and TRBJ2-7; the match to TRBD1 covers 8 bases. The germline gives CDR1 SEHNR, CDR2 FQNEAQ (reference sequence). The CDR3 loop spans 17 amino acids. V was clipped by 2 bases and J by 3 bases; unmatched bases: 12. Here the CDR3 DNA reads TGTGCCAGCAGCTTACGCCCCGGGACAGGTGAAGGCTACGAGCAGTACTTC. Its translation: CASSLRPGTGEGYEQYF.

This chain connects TRBV2 to TRBJ1-1, with D unclear. In germline, CDR1 is SNHLY, CDR2 FYNNEI. The CDR3 runs to 13 residues. The ends were cut back, 1 base at V and 3 bases at J, with 6 bases in the middle. The CDR3 is CASSEGGHTEAFF. CDR3 DNA sequence: TGTGCCAGCAGTGAAGGAGGGCACACTGAAGCTTTCTTT. Looking up the rest from reference TRBV2 and TRBJ1-1 gives the full variable domain: EPEVTQTPSHQVTQMGQEVILRCVPISNHLYFYWYRQILGQKVEFLVSFYNNEISEKSEIFDDQFSVERPDGSNFTLKIRSTKLEDSAMYFCASSEGGHTEAFFGQGTRLTVV.

This clone was seen a handful of times. The chain couples TRBV7-3 to TRBJ1-1; D ambiguous. The CDR3 has 17 amino acids. V gave up 2 bases and J gave up 1 base, with 17 bases separating them. Germline V gene data show CDR1 as SGHTA and CDR2 as FQGTGA. This CDR3 is CASSLHGGMGRNTEAFF. The CDR3 DNA follows: TGTGCCAGCAGCTTACATGGAGGGATGGGTCGGAACACTGAAGCTTTCTTT.

The chain couples TRBV12-2 to TRBJ1-4; the table's TRBD1 call for D was not verified on the DNA. TRBV12-2 is a recognized pseudogene. CDR3 length: 19 residues. The DNA of the CDR3 is TGTGCAAGTCGCTTTTTACCGGACAGGGTGGGCGAGGACTCGGTGGGACTGTTTTTT. It codes for CASRFLPDRVGEDSVGLFF.

The V call is TRBV30, the J call TRBJ2-3, with D maybe TRBD1 (5 bases). Between the trimmed V and J ends, which lost 2 bases and 8 bases, there was a span of 11 bases. The CDR3 length is 12 residues. Germline assignment: CDR1 GTSNPN and CDR2 SVGIG (reference sequence). This CDR3 reads CAWSLHQGTQYF. The CDR3 DNA reads as TGTGCCTGGAGTCTTCATCAGGGTACGCAGTATTTT.

This clone was seen just once. The chain carries TRBV6-5 and TRBJ1-5, with D hard to call. V shed 6 bases and J shed 3 bases, with 9 bases lying between them. The V gene's germline CDR1 is MNHEY and CDR2 SVGAGI. CDR3 size: 13 residues. CDR3 DNA sequence: TGTGCCAGCAGCCCTGTAGCCAATCAGCCCCAGCATTTT. It translates to CASSPVANQPQHF.

This chain joins TRBV7-6 and TRBJ2-1; possible D gene TRBD2, 5 bases. Germline V gives CDR1 SGHVS, CDR2 FNYEAQ. V lost 5 bases and J lost 1, with 6 bases in between. The length of the CDR3 is 13 residues. The DNA for the CDR3 is TGTGCCAGCAGCCCGGGGTCCTACAATGAGCAGTTCTTC. Protein product: CASSPGSYNEQFF. The full variable domain, completed using reference TRBV7-6 and TRBJ2-1, is GAGVSQSPRYKVTKRGQDVALRCDPISGHVSLYWYRQALGQGPEFLTYFNYEAQQDKSGLPNDRFSAERPEGSISTLTIQRTEQRDSAMYRCASSPGSYNEQFFGPGTRLTVL.

V is TRBV15 and J is TRBJ1-2, with D uncertain. The CDR3 contains 16 residues. The germline V gene encodes CDR1 LNHNV and CDR2 YYDKDF (reference sequence). The ends were cut back, 1 base at V and 0 bases at J, with 12 bases in the middle. The CDR3 sequence is CATSRGSELANYGYTF. DNA of the CDR3: TGTGCCACCAGCAGAGGTTCGGAGCTTGCTAACTATGGCTACACCTTC.

The chain joins TRBV7-2 to TRBJ2-4; D call uncertain. This CDR3 comprises 13 residues. V dropped 1 base and J dropped 7 bases, with 8 bases sitting between them. CDR1 and CDR2 (germline): SGHTA, FQGNSA. The CDR3 DNA reads TGTGCCAGCAGCTTAGACGGGTCGAACATTCAGTACTTC. It is translated as CASSLDGSNIQYF.

The chain uses TRBV19 and TRBJ2-2; 7 nucleotides agree with TRBD1. The germline CDR1 and CDR2 sequences are LNHDA and SQIVND (reference sequence). The CDR3 contains 14 residues. Trimming at V came to 5 bases and at J to 5 bases, leaving 5 bases not matched to a gene. The CDR3 here is CASSSQGVTGELFF. The DNA of the CDR3 is TGTGCCAGTAGTTCCCAGGGGGTTACCGGGGAGCTGTTTTTT.

The rearrangement joins TRBV19 to TRBJ1-1; D might be TRBD1 (5 bases). CDR3 length equals 14 residues. The V end was cut by 4 bases, the J end by 4 bases, with 13 bases between. CDR1 LNHDA and CDR2 SQIVND come from the germline V gene (reference sequence). The CDR3 DNA sequence: TGTGCCAGTAGTAGTCGGGGGATCGGCACTGAAGCTTTCTTT. Translating gives CASSSRGIGTEAFF.

The gene calls are TRBV5-6 and TRBJ2-1, with 13 bases aligning to TRBD2. V was clipped by 2 bases and J by 10 bases; unmatched bases: 6. The CDR3 spans 15 residues. Germline CDR1 is SGHDT and CDR2 is YYEEEE. The CDR3 coding sequence is TGTGCCAGCAGCTTCGAGACTAGCGGGGGGTACGAGCAGTTCTTC. This translates into CASSFETSGGYEQFF.